What follows describes a single T cell receptor beta chain. Its antigen is unidentified. One end of the junction varies from germline; a read error may be responsible. Amplification of TCR beta CDR3 regions used RNA as the template. HTBI primers were employed in a first-round RT-PCR of the TCR CDR3. TCRdb independently ran MiXCR on the multiplex PCR reads; one entry per CDR3 protein. The table includes hundreds of thousands of distinct CDR3 sequences, around 22% detected once. The sample comes from a study of T cells in Graves' hyperthyroidism and ophthalmopathy. Each person with ophthalmopathy scored at least 3 on the Clinical Activity Score, reached NOSPECS grade 4 or higher, and had been ill under 3 months. Study conclusions and caveats: In validation, the model predicted ophthalmopathy. These predictions came a median about 6 months before onset.

CDR3 length: 16 residues. Germline CDR1 is PRHDT and CDR2 is FYEKMQ (reference sequence). V usage is TRBV13 and J usage is TRBJ1-6; 9 nucleotides line up with TRBD1. The TCR originated in a woman in her twenties or thirties with Graves' ophthalmopathy. Sequencing was carried out using blood. The CDR3 sequence: CASSWGQGGNNPPLHF. CDR3 in DNA: TGTGCCAGCAGCTGGGGACAGGGTGGGAATAATCCACCCCTCCACTTT.